This T cell receptor beta chain was sequenced during a study of control samples from healthy donors and cancer patients. The CDR3 has 14 amino acids. Losses at the gene ends were 10 bases for V and 0 bases for J; bases not matched to a gene: 8. Germline assignment: CDR1 MNHNY and CDR2 SVGAGI (reference sequence). The repertoire was sequenced with immunoSEQ multiplex PCR; TCRdb's copy has only in-frame clones and lacks some. This table holds over 90,000 clones, 92% found once. The sequence was obtained from a woman between 18 and 29 years old in good health. The sequenced sample consisted of blood. The chain combines TRBV6-6 with TRBJ1-1; 7 bases align to TRBD1. CDR3 DNA sequence: TGTGCCACCTATCCGACAGGGATGAACACTGAAGCTTTCTTT. Translation: CATYPTGMNTEAFF.